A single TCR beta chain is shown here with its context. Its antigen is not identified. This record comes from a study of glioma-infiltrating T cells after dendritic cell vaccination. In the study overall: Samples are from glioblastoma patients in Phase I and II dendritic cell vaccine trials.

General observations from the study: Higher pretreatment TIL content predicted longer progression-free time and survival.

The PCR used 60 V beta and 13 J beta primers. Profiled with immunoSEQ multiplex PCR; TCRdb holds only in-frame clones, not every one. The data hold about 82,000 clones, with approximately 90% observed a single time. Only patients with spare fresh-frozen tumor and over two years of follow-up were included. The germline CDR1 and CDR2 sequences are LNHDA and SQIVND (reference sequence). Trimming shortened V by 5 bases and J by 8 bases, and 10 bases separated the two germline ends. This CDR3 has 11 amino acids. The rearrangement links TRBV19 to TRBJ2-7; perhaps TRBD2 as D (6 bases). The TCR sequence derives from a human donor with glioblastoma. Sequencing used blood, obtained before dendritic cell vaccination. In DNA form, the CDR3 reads TGTGCCAGTAGTTCCGCGGGGAAGCAGTACTTC. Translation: CASSSAGKQYF.